This T cell receptor beta chain was sequenced during a study of T-cell reconstitution after alpha-beta-depleted transplantation in children. The study's findings and limits: As was reported, about two months after transplant, alpha-beta T cells came from several hundred expanded graft clones. Surviving thymic progenitors and recipient T cells were the source of high TCRbeta diversity at day 60 in some patients. T-cell numbers and diversity one year post-transplant derived largely from freshly generated T cells.

Preparing the TCRbeta library involved the use of unique molecular identifiers. TCRdb itself ran the PCR reads through MiXCR, one entry per CDR3 protein. This sample has about 600,000 distinct CDR3 sequences, with roughly 23% found just once. This clonotype was seen a handful of times. Its target is unknown. This CDR3 is built from 16 residues. Germline lookup yields CDR1 LNHDA and CDR2 SQIVND (reference sequence). J was trimmed by 4 bases and V by 4 bases; bases with no gene match: 9. The receptor comes from a boy under two years old who had a stem cell transplant for acute myeloid leukemia, so the T cells may come from the graft donor. Sequenced material: PBMCs, mostly from graft donor cells, taken 360 days after TCRalphabeta/CD19-depleted stem cell transplant. The genes are TRBV19 and TRBJ2-2; 7 positions match TRBD2. This chain's CDR3 is CASSTPAGIPTGELFF. The CDR3, as DNA: TGTGCCAGTAGTACCCCAGCGGGGATTCCCACCGGGGAGCTGTTTTTT.